The rows below give T cell receptor beta chains drawn from one sample of a study of blood T cell repertoires in COVID-19. The protocol was immunoSEQ multiplex PCR, while the TCRdb copy is restricted to in-frame clones and leaves out a portion. The repertoire holds some 160,000 clones, 76% seen once, with about 3.9% in the top ten. Sequencing was done on a sample of peripheral blood. The origin of the receptors is a man aged 60 to 75 with acute or convalescent COVID-19. Each CDR3 is given with its conserved first and last residue. The D gene is left open where the match is weak. Only some rows state a clone size, as once, few, many or a class for expanded clones.

CDR3 length: 20
D gene: TRBD2
V gene: TRBV24-1
J gene: TRBJ2-7
clone size: -
CDR3 DNA: TGTGCCACCAGTTTTCCCCAGCGGGAGACCCGACGTACGAATTCCTACGAGCAGTACTTC
CDR3 protein: CATSFPQRETRRTNSYEQYF

CDR3 length: 14
D gene: -
V gene: TRBV7-9
J gene: TRBJ2-3
clone size: -
CDR3 DNA: TGTGCCAGCAGCTTAGGTAGTATGGCAGATACGCAGTATTTT
CDR3 protein: CASSLGSMADTQYF

CDR3 length: 14
D gene: -
V gene: TRBV14
J gene: TRBJ1-1
clone size: -
CDR3 DNA: TGTGCCAGCAGCCAAGATGGAGCAGGGCCTGAAGCTTTCTTT
CDR3 protein: CASSQDGAGPEAFF

CDR3 length: 16
D gene: TRBD2
V gene: TRBV6-1
J gene: TRBJ2-7
clone size: -
CDR3 DNA: TGTGCCAGCAGTGACCCGGGACTAGCGGGAGCCTACGAGCAGTACTTC
CDR3 protein: CASSDPGLAGAYEQYF

CDR3 length: 12
D gene: -
V gene: TRBV12-3/TRBV12-4
J gene: TRBJ2-3
clone size: -
CDR3 DNA: TGTGCCAGCAGCTCGGGCACAGATACGCAGTATTTT
CDR3 protein: CASSSGTDTQYF

CDR3 length: 14
D gene: TRBD1
V gene: TRBV27
J gene: TRBJ2-1
clone size: few
CDR3 DNA: TGTGCCAGCAGTTCCCCGGGACAGTCTAAGGTTGGGTTCTTC
CDR3 protein: CASSSPGQSKVGFF

CDR3 length: 13
D gene: TRBD2
V gene: TRBV19
J gene: TRBJ2-5
clone size: -
CDR3 DNA: TGTGCCAGTAGGCCTCTAGCGGGAGGCCAGGAGTACTTC
CDR3 protein: CASRPLAGGQEYF

CDR3 length: 12
D gene: -
V gene: TRBV11-2
J gene: TRBJ2-5
clone size: -
CDR3 DNA: TGTGCCAGCAGGGAGTACCAAGAGACCCAGTACTTC
CDR3 protein: CASREYQETQYF

CDR3 length: 13
D gene: -
V gene: TRBV11-2
J gene: TRBJ2-5
clone size: -
CDR3 DNA: TGTGCCAGCAGCTTTCCGGGATCGGAGACCCAGTACTTC
CDR3 protein: CASSFPGSETQYF

CDR3 length: 17
D gene: -
V gene: TRBV4-2
J gene: TRBJ1-5
clone size: -
CDR3 DNA: TGTGCCAGCAGCCAAGGTTACAGGGTCGGGAGCAATCAGCCCCAGCATTTT
CDR3 protein: CASSQGYRVGSNQPQHF

CDR3 length: 13
D gene: -
V gene: TRBV6-6
J gene: TRBJ2-7
clone size: -
CDR3 DNA: TGTGCCAGCCGTTCAGGTTCCTCCTACGAGCAGTACTTC
CDR3 protein: CASRSGSSYEQYF

CDR3 length: 16
D gene: TRBD2
V gene: TRBV5-1
J gene: TRBJ2-5
clone size: once
CDR3 DNA: TGCGCCAGCAGCTCTGGACTAGCGGGGTCCCAAGAGACCCAGTACTTC
CDR3 protein: CASSSGLAGSQETQYF

CDR3 length: 14
D gene: -
V gene: TRBV18
J gene: TRBJ1-4
clone size: -
CDR3 DNA: TGTGCCAGCTCACCACCGGATCTCACAGACAAGCTGTTTTTT
CDR3 protein: CASSPPDLTDKLFF

CDR3 length: 14
D gene: -
V gene: TRBV19
J gene: TRBJ2-7
clone size: -
CDR3 DNA: TGTGCCAGTAGCATCCTGGAGGGCCCCTACGAGCAGTACTTC
CDR3 protein: CASSILEGPYEQYF

CDR3 length: 15
D gene: TRBD1
V gene: TRBV6-2/TRBV6-3
J gene: TRBJ2-7
clone size: few
CDR3 DNA: TGTGCCAGCAGTTACTCTGGCAGGGGGCTAGTCGAGCAGTACTTC
CDR3 protein: CASSYSGRGLVEQYF

CDR3 length: 14
D gene: -
V gene: TRBV29-1
J gene: TRBJ1-3
clone size: -
CDR3 DNA: TGCAGCGTTGACTTGGCAAACTCTGGAAACACCATATATTTT
CDR3 protein: CSVDLANSGNTIYF

CDR3 length: 18
D gene: TRBD2
V gene: TRBV4-1
J gene: TRBJ2-2
clone size: -
CDR3 DNA: TGCGCCAGCAGCCAGGGTCTACTAGCGGGAGGGTTCACCGGGGAGCTGTTTTTT
CDR3 protein: CASSQGLLAGGFTGELFF

CDR3 length: 15
D gene: TRBD2
V gene: TRBV5-7
J gene: TRBJ2-1
clone size: few
CDR3 DNA: TGTGCCAGCAGCTTTACTAGCGGGAGGTTTAATGAGCAGTTCTTC
CDR3 protein: CASSFTSGRFNEQFF

CDR3 length: 15
D gene: -
V gene: TRBV9
J gene: TRBJ1-4
clone size: -
CDR3 DNA: TGTGCCAGCAGCGTAGCGGCAGGGATTGGGGAAAAACTGTTTTTT
CDR3 protein: CASSVAAGIGEKLFF

CDR3 length: 15
D gene: TRBD1
V gene: TRBV7-9
J gene: TRBJ1-2
clone size: -
CDR3 DNA: TGTGCCAGCAGCCCACGGGACAGGGGGCTCTTTGGCTACACCTTC
CDR3 protein: CASSPRDRGLFGYTF

CDR3 length: 15
D gene: TRBD1
V gene: TRBV19
J gene: TRBJ2-7
clone size: -
CDR3 DNA: TGTGCCAGTAGTAAGGACAGGAGGAGCTCCTACGAGCAGTACTTC
CDR3 protein: CASSKDRRSSYEQYF